These T cell receptor beta chains were read from a single sample in a study of T cell repertoires in cytomegalovirus infection. TCRdb processed the reads anew with MiXCR; each CDR3 protein has one entry. The table records approximately 630,000 distinct CDR3 sequences, approximately 24% of them present only once. Sequenced input: CD8+ T cells from PBMCs. The receptors shown here come from a human donor in good health (CMV status not recorded). Some clones in this sample may be carry-over from other donors' samples. Each CDR3 is given with its conserved first and last residue. D genes are given only for firm matches. Some rows mark clone size as missing; the rest say once, few, many or name a class of expanded clone.

J gene,D gene,V gene,clone size,CDR3 protein,CDR3 DNA
TRBJ1-4,.,TRBV15,.,CATSREGPNEKLFF,TGTGCCACCAGCAGAGAGGGCCCGAATGAAAAACTGTTTTTT
TRBJ2-2,.,TRBV25-1,.,CASSEGLLNTGELFF,TGTGCCAGCAGTGAGGGGCTCCTGAACACCGGGGAGCTGTTTTTT
TRBJ2-1,TRBD2,TRBV28,few,CASSLSPGGAVNEQFF,TGTGCCAGCAGTTTATCCCCGGGGGGGGCTGTTAATGAGCAGTTCTTC
TRBJ2-4,.,TRBV28,once,CASLPIMRVMKDIQYF,TGTGCCAGCCTACCCATTATGAGGGTGATGAAAGACATTCAGTACTTC
TRBJ2-1,.,TRBV2,few,CASSDTYEQFF,TGTGCCAGCAGTGACACATATGAGCAGTTCTTC
TRBJ1-3,.,TRBV20-1,few,CSARDRRAGNTIYF,TGCAGTGCTAGAGATCGCAGGGCAGGAAACACCATATATTTT
TRBJ2-6,.,TRBV9,few,CASSMGRDSISGANVLTF,TGTGCCAGCAGCATGGGACGGGATTCCATCTCTGGGGCCAACGTCCTGACTTTC
TRBJ1-6,.,TRBV7-4,few,CASSSSEGIDSPLHF,TGTGCCAGCAGCTCTTCTGAGGGGATTGATTCACCCCTCCACTTT
TRBJ2-1,.,TRBV27,few,CASSLGAISSYNEQFF,TGTGCCAGCAGTTTAGGGGCGATTAGCTCCTACAATGAGCAGTTCTTC
TRBJ2-5,.,TRBV6-5,.,CASGVGGYDSQETQYF,TGTGCCAGCGGTGTTGGTGGGTACGACAGCCAAGAGACCCAGTACTTC
TRBJ2-7,.,TRBV7-6,many,CASSLSNLGSYEQYF,TGTGCCAGCAGCTTAAGTAATTTGGGATCCTACGAGCAGTACTTC
TRBJ1-1,.,TRBV15,.,CATSRPARGDGYGAFF,TGTGCCACCAGCAGACCCGCGAGGGGCGATGGGTATGGGGCTTTCTTT
TRBJ1-1,.,TRBV19,.,CASSMSGTLNTEAFF,TGTGCCAGTAGTATGTCAGGGACACTTAACACTGAAGCTTTCTTT
TRBJ2-7,TRBD2,TRBV6-1,.,CASSEIGGVYEQYF,TGTGCCAGCAGTGAAATCGGGGGGGTCTACGAGCAGTACTTC
TRBJ1-1,.,TRBV27,many,CASSLGARTEAFF,TGTGCCAGCAGCTTAGGGGCGAGGACTGAAGCTTTCTTT
TRBJ2-3,.,TRBV5-4,few,CASSLVVGDTQYF,TGTGCCAGCAGCTTGGTAGTCGGTGATACGCAGTATTTT
TRBJ2-3,TRBD2,TRBV7-2,many,CASSLDERGGLSDTQYF,TGTGCCAGCAGCCTTGACGAGCGGGGGGGTTTATCAGATACGCAGTATTTT
TRBJ2-1,.,TRBV14,.,CASSPPSLDFKGNEQFF,TGTGCCAGCAGCCCTCCGAGCTTGGACTTTAAGGGCAATGAGCAGTTCTTC
TRBJ1-5,.,TRBV28,few,CASSPIPPPQGLQPQHF,TGTGCCAGCAGTCCCATCCCACCCCCCCAGGGTTTGCAGCCCCAGCATTTT
TRBJ2-3,.,TRBV12-3/TRBV12-4,few,CASSPGHLLSTDTQYF,TGTGCCAGCAGTCCCGGACACCTTCTTAGCACAGATACGCAGTATTTT
TRBJ1-5,.,TRBV28,few,CASSSNRANQPQHF,TGTGCCAGCAGTTCCAACAGGGCTAATCAGCCCCAGCATTTT
TRBJ1-1,TRBD1,TRBV12-3/TRBV12-4,.,CASSGTVMNTEAFF,TGTGCCAGCTCCGGGACAGTTATGAACACTGAAGCTTTCTTT
TRBJ2-3,TRBD2,TRBV6-2/TRBV6-3,.,CASRGLATDTQYF,TGTGCCTCCCGAGGACTAGCGACAGATACGCAGTATTTT
TRBJ1-2,TRBD1,TRBV10-3,many,CAISSTRPGQGVYGYTF,TGTGCCATCAGTTCCACCAGACCGGGACAGGGGGTCTATGGCTACACCTTC
TRBJ1-2,.,TRBV20-1,.,CSVPRGYGYTF,TGCAGTGTGCCCCGAGGGTATGGCTACACCTTC
TRBJ2-1,.,TRBV20-1,.,CSAVLVELSNEQFF,TGCAGTGCTGTCCTCGTCGAGTTGAGCAATGAGCAGTTCTTC
TRBJ2-1,TRBD2,TRBV14,.,CASSQDGLAGGHSYNEQFF,TGTGCCAGCAGCCAAGATGGACTAGCGGGGGGTCACTCCTACAATGAGCAGTTCTTC
TRBJ2-1,.,TRBV20-1,.,CSARGLIFDEQFF,TGCAGCGCTCGTGGACTAATTTTCGATGAGCAGTTCTTC
TRBJ1-1,.,TRBV29-1,.,CSVEPRGRTEAFF,TGCAGCGTTGAACCTAGAGGGAGGACTGAAGCTTTCTTT
TRBJ2-1,.,TRBV6-2/TRBV6-3,many,CASREPRGSDEQFF,TGTGCCAGCAGGGAACCCCGGGGCTCCGATGAGCAGTTCTTC
TRBJ2-6,.,TRBV7-8,few,CASSLVRSGANVLTF,TGTGCCAGCAGCTTAGTCCGCTCTGGGGCCAACGTCCTGACTTTC
TRBJ1-1,TRBD1,TRBV27,few,CASSRDRVGTEAFF,TGTGCCAGCAGCCGAGACAGGGTTGGCACTGAAGCTTTCTTT
TRBJ1-6,TRBD1,TRBV28,.,CASSDDPTGYNSPLHF,TGTGCCAGCAGTGACGACCCGACAGGGTATAATTCACCCCTCCACTTT
TRBJ2-1,TRBD2,TRBV7-9,many,CASSLEAGGTSYNEQFF,TGTGCCAGCAGCTTAGAAGCGGGGGGAACCTCCTACAATGAGCAGTTCTTC
TRBJ2-1,.,TRBV2,few,CAISWGGTYNEQFF,TGTGCCATCAGCTGGGGAGGCACCTACAATGAGCAGTTCTTC